One T cell receptor (beta chain) is described in this entry. Expressed TCRB transcripts were sequenced because the entire RNA isolate underwent reverse transcription. The method was immunoSEQ multiplex PCR; TCRdb's version includes in-frame clones alone and lacks a portion of them. The data show 300,000 to 450,000 clones, about 19% seen once. This entry comes from a study of beta chain features in type 1 diabetes. Averaging about 120 mL, one heparinised blood draw was given by each donor. Stem cell-like memory, regulatory, central memory and naive CD4+ cells were sorted via CD45RO/CCR7/CD25/CD127/CD95/CD27. The trim removed 0 bases at V and 8 bases at J, leaving 7 bases unmatched. CDR3 size: 15 residues. Per the germline V gene, CDR1 is LGHNA and CDR2 is YSLEER.

The genes are TRBV4-3 and TRBJ2-1; 7 nucleotides align to TRBD1. Sample: naive CD4+ T cells from blood. This receptor was obtained from a woman aged 18-29 years in good health. The CDR3 protein is CASSQEERGLHEQFF. CDR3 nucleotides: TGCGCCAGCAGCCAAGAGGAGAGGGGGCTTCATGAGCAGTTCTTC.